This T cell receptor (beta chain) stems from a study of CD8 T cells in Susac syndrome. Points from the study as a whole: The study's TCR sequencing and HLA analysis drew on a certain number of individuals. That number was acknowledged as relatively small.

Reverse transcription of roughly 0.5 to 1 ug RNA was performed with random hexamers. Amplification of TCR beta CDR3 was carried out by immunoSEQ multiplex PCR, which covered 54 Vbeta and 13 Jbeta segments. TCRdb processed the immunoSEQ multiplex PCR reads anew with MiXCR; each CDR3 protein has one entry. The data contain about 200,000 distinct CDR3 sequences, about 95% of them singletons. V shed 2 bases and J 5 bases; nucleotides not matched to a gene: 3. Germline lookup yields CDR1 LGHDT and CDR2 YNNKEL (reference sequence). The CDR3 contains 14 residues. Treatment-naive patients with stable or active relapsing-remitting disease were the multiple sclerosis controls. FACS enriched CD8+ TEMRA cells, while bulk CD8+ and CD4+ were negatively isolated. This clonotype was seen just once. Its specificity is not known.

This chain connects TRBV3-1 to TRBJ2-3; 8 positions agree with TRBD1. The TCR was taken from a human donor with multiple sclerosis. Sequencing was done on a sample of CD4+ T cells from PBMCs. CDR3 region: CASSQLRGQDTQYF. As DNA, the CDR3 is TGTGCCAGCAGCCAACTCAGGGGGCAAGATACGCAGTATTTT.